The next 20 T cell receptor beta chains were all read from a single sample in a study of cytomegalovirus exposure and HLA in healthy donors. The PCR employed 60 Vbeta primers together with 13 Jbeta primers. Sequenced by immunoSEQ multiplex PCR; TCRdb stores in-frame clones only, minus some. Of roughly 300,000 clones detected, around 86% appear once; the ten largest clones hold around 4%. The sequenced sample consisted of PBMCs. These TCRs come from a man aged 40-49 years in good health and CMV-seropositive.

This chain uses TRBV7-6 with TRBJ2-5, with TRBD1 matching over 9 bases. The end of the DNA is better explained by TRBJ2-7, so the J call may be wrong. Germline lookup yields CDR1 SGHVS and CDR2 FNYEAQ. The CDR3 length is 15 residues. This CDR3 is CASSSSEGQGTEQYF. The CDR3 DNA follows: TGTGCCAGCAGTTCCTCCGAGGGACAGGGAACCGAGCAGTACTTC.

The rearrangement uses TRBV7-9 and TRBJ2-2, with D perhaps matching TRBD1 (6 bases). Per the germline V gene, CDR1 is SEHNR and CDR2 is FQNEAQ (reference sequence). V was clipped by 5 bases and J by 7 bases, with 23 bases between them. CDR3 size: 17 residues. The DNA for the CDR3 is TGTGCCAGCAGCACCAGACCCGGGACAAGCGTTTTCGGGGAGCTGTTTTTT. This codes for CASSTRPGTSVFGELFF.

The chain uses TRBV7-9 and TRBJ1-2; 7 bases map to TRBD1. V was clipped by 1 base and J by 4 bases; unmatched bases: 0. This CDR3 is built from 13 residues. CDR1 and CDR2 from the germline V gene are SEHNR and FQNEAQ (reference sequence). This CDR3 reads CASSLGQGYGYTF. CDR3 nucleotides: TGTGCCAGCAGCTTAGGACAGGGCTATGGCTACACCTTC.

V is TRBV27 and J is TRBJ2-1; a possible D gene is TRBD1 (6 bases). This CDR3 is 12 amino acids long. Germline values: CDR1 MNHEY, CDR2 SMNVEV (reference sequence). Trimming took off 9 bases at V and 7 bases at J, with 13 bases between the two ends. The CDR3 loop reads CASGPRGNEQFF. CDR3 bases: TGTGCCAGTGGACCTAGGGGGAATGAGCAGTTCTTC.

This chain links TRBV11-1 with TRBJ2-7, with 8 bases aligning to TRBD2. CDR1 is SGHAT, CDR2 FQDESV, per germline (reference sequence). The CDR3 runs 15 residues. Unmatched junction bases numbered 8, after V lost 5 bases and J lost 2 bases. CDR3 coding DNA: TGTGCCAGCAGCCCCGGGAGGGCGCCTACCTACGAGCAGTACTTC. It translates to CASSPGRAPTYEQYF.

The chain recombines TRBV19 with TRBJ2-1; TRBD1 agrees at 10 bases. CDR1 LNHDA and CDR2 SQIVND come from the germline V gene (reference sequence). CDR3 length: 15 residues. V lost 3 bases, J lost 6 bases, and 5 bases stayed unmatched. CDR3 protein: CASSIPGQGTNEQFF. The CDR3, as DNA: TGTGCCAGTAGTATCCCGGGACAGGGGACCAATGAGCAGTTCTTC.

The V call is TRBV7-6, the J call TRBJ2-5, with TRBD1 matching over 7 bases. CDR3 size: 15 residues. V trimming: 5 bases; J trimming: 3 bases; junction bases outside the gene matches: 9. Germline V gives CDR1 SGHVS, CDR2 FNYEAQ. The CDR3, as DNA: TGTGCCAGCAGCCCCGACAGGGTTCAGAAAGAGACCCAGTACTTC. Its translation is CASSPDRVQKETQYF.

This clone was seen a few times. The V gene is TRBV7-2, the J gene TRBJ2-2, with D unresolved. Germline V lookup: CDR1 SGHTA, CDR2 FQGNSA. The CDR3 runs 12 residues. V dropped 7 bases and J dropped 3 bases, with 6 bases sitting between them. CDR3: CASTPDTGELFF. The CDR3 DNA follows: TGTGCCAGCACCCCCGACACCGGGGAGCTGTTTTTT. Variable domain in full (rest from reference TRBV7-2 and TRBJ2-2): GAGVSQSPSNKVTEKGKDVELRCDPISGHTALYWYRQSLGQGLEFLIYFQGNSAPDKSGLPSDRFSAERTGGSVSTLTIQRTQQEDSAVYLCASTPDTGELFFGEGSRLTVL.

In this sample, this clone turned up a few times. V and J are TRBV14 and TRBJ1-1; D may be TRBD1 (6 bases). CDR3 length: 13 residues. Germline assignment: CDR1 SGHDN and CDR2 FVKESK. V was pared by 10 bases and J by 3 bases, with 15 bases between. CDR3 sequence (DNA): TGTGCCACCAAGGACAGTTTGGACACTGAAGCTTTCTTT. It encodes CATKDSLDTEAFF.

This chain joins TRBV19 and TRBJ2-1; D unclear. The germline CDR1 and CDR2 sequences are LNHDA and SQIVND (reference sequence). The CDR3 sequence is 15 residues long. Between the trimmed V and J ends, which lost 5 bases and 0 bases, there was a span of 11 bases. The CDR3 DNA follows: TGTGCCAGTAGTCCCCGTCGTAGCTCCTACAATGAGCAGTTCTTC. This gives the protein CASSPRRSSYNEQFF.

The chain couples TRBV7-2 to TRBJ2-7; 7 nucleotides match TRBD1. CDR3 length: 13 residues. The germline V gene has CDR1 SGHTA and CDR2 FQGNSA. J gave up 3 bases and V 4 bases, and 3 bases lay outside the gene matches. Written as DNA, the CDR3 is TGTGCCAGCAGCTCTCGGACAGGCTACGAGCAGTACTTC. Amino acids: CASSSRTGYEQYF.

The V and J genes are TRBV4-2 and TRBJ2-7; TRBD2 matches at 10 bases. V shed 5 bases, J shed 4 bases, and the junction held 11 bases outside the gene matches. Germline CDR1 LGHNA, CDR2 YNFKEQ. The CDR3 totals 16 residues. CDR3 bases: TGTGCCAGCAGCTTTAGGCCCACTAGCGGGATTTACGAGCAGTACTTC. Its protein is CASSFRPTSGIYEQYF.

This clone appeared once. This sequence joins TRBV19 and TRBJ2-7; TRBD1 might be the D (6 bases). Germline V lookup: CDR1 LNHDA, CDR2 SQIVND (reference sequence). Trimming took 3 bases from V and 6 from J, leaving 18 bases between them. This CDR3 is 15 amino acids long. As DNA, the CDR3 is TGTGCCAGTAGTATGGAACAGGGAACTACTGGCGAGCAGTACTTC. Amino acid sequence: CASSMEQGTTGEQYF.

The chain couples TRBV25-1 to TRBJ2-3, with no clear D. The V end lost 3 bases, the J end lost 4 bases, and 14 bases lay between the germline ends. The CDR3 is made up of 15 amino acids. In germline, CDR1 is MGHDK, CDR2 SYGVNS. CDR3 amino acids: CASSDGLFRSDTQYF. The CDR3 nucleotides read TGTGCCAGCAGTGATGGGCTTTTCAGGTCAGATACGCAGTATTTT.

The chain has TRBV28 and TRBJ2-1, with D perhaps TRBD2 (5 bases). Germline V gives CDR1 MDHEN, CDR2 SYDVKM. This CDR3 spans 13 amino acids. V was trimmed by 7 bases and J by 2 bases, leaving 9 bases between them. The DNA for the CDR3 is TGTGCCAGCATGACTACCCCCTACAATGAGCAGTTCTTC. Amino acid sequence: CASMTTPYNEQFF.

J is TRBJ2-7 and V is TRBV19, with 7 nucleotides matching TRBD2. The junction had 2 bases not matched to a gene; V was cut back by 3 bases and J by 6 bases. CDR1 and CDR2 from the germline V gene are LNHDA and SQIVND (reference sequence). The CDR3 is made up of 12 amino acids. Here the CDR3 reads CASSMGGVEQYF. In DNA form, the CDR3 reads TGTGCCAGTAGTATGGGAGGGGTCGAGCAGTACTTC.

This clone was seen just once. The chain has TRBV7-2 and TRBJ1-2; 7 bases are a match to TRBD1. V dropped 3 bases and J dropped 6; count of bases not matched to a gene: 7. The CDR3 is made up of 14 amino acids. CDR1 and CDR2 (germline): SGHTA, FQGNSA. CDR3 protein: CASSLRDSGHGYTF. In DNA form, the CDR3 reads TGTGCCAGCAGCTTGCGGGACAGTGGCCATGGCTACACCTTC.

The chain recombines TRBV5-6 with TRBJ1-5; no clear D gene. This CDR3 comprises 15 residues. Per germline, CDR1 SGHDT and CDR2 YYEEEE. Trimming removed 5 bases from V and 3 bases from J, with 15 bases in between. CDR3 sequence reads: CASRIWGDLNQPQHF. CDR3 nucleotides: TGTGCCAGCAGAATATGGGGAGACCTCAATCAGCCCCAGCATTTT. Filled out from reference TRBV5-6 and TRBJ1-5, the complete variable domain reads DAGVTQSPTHLIKTRGQQVTLRCSPKSGHDTVSWYQQALGQGPQFIFQYYEEEERQRGNFPDRFSGHQFPNYSSELNVNALLLGDSALYLCASRIWGDLNQPQHFGDGTRLSIL.

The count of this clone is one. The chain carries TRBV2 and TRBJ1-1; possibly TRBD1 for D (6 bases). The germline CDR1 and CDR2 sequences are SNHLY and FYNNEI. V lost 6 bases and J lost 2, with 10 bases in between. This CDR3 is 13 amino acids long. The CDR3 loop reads CASRETGNTEAFF. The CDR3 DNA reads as TGTGCCAGCAGAGAGACAGGTAACACTGAAGCTTTCTTT.

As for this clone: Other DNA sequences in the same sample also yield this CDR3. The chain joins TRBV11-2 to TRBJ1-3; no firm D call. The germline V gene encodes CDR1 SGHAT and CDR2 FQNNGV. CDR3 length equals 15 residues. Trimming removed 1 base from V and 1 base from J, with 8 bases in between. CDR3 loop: CASSLVLVSGNTIYF. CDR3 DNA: TGTGCCAGCAGCTTAGTTCTTGTTTCTGGAAACACCATATATTTT. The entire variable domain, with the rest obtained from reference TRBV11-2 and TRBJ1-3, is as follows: EAGVAQSPRYKIIEKRQSVAFWCNPISGHATLYWYQQILGQGPKLLIQFQNNGVVDDSQLPKDRFSAERLKGVDSTLKIQPAKLEDSAVYLCASSLVLVSGNTIYFGEGSWLTVV.